Below are 27 T cell receptor beta chains sequenced from a single sample in a study of CD8+CD57+ T cells in acquired aplastic anemia. Individuals selected for sequencing had exhibited CD8+CD57+ cell expansion on flow cytometry. Using genomic DNA as the template, TCR beta VDJ and CDR3 profiling was carried out. TCRdb fed the reads into MiXCR, producing one record per CDR3 protein. Of 260,000 or so distinct CDR3 sequences in the sample, roughly half were seen once. Sequenced material: sorted CD4+, CD8+, or CD8+CD57+ T cells (not recorded which) from PBMCs. The source is a human donor with aplastic anemia.

The V call is TRBV29-1, the J call TRBJ2-3, with TRBD1 as a possible D gene (6 bases). With 0 bases removed from V and 11 bases from J, the gap between germline ends came to 21 bases. CDR1 is SQVTM, CDR2 ANQGSEA, per germline. The length of the CDR3 is 15 residues. The CDR3 sequence: CSVEETTGGYNEQYF. CDR3 in DNA: TGCAGCGTTGAAGAAACGACAGGCGGATACAATGAGCAGTATTTT.

With respect to this clonotype: The junction and the germline gene differ at one end; a read error may be behind it. The CDR3 here is CAGSEGRANYGYTF. Written as DNA, the CDR3 is TGTGCCGGCAGTGAGGGCAGGGCTAACTATGGCTACACCTTC. The chain recombines TRBV2 with TRBJ1-2; D possibly corresponds to TRBD1 (5 bases). The CDR3 runs to 14 residues. Germline V gene data show CDR1 as SNHLY and CDR2 as FYNNEI.

This rearrangement joins TRBV7-6 to TRBJ2-1, with 7 positions matching TRBD1. With 5 bases clipped from V and 3 bases from J, the junction kept 7 bases outside the gene matches. Germline values: CDR1 SGHVS, CDR2 FNYEAQ. CDR3 length equals 15 residues. DNA of the CDR3: TGTGCCAGCAGCAAGGGACAGCGAAGCTACAATGAGCAGTTCTTC. This codes for CASSKGQRSYNEQFF.

This clonotype was detected many times. The chain couples TRBV15 to TRBJ1-1; D is undetermined. This CDR3 region has 14 residues. Per germline, CDR1 LNHNV and CDR2 YYDKDF (reference sequence). Trimming pared 5 bases from V and 0 bases from J, leaving 10 bases between. The CDR3: CATSHGRMNTEAFF. CDR3 nucleotide sequence: TGTGCCACCAGCCATGGACGGATGAACACTGAAGCTTTCTTT. The whole variable domain, filled in from reference TRBV15 and TRBJ1-1, reads DAMVIQNPRYQVTQFGKPVTLSCSQTLNHNVMYWYQQKSSQAPKLLFHYYDKDFNNEADTPDNFQSRRPNTSFCFLDIRSPGLGDTAMYLCATSHGRMNTEAFFGQGTRLTVV.

This clonotype has at least ten counts. The V and J genes are TRBV4-3 and TRBJ1-2; 8 positions agree with TRBD1. This CDR3 is built from 13 residues. Germline trimming cut 5 bases from V and 9 bases from J; bases unmatched to any gene: 8. Germline V gene lookup returns CDR1 LGHNA and CDR2 YSLEER. CDR3: CASSSQDRASYTF. The CDR3 coding sequence is TGCGCCAGCAGCTCCCAGGACAGGGCTAGCTACACCTTC.

This clonotype has ten or more counts. The chain carries TRBV4-1 and TRBJ1-1, with 7 bases matching TRBD1. V dropped 2 bases and J dropped 1; count of bases not matched to a gene: 4. The CDR3 totals 15 residues. Germline CDR1 is MGHRA and CDR2 is YSYEKL. CDR3 residues: CASSQRTGANTEAFF. The CDR3 bases are TGCGCCAGCAGCCAACGGACAGGAGCGAACACTGAAGCTTTCTTT.

This clonotype has only a few counts. The chain links TRBV3-1 to TRBJ2-3, with D uncertain. The CDR3 covers 12 residues. The V gene lost 0 bases and the J gene lost 5 bases, with 3 bases spanning the gap. Germline V gene sequence: CDR1 LGHDT, CDR2 YNNKEL (reference sequence). The CDR3 reads CASSQDVDTQYF. Written as DNA, the CDR3 is TGTGCCAGCAGCCAAGATGTAGATACGCAGTATTTT.

The V call is TRBV12-3 or TRBV12-4, the J call TRBJ2-2; 12 bases agree with TRBD1. The V segment lost 6 bases and the J segment 6 bases; nucleotides outside the gene matches: 11. This CDR3 contains 17 residues. The CDR3 nucleotides read TGTGCCAGCAGCCAGGGACAGGGGGCTCGTCGAGCCGGGGAGCTGTTTTTT. Its translation: CASSQGQGARRAGELFF.

This sequence joins TRBV2 and TRBJ2-7, with a tentative D call TRBD1 (6 bases). The CDR3 length is 12 residues. V lost 11 bases and J lost 3, with 14 bases in between. Germline V lookup: CDR1 SNHLY, CDR2 FYNNEI. CDR3 amino acids: CAVGQTNYEQYF. Here the CDR3 DNA reads TGTGCCGTCGGACAGACCAACTACGAGCAGTACTTC. The whole variable domain, remainder taken from reference TRBV2 and TRBJ2-7, is EPEVTQTPSHQVTQMGQEVILRCVPISNHLYFYWYRQILGQKVEFLVSFYNNEISEKSEIFDDQFSVERPDGSNFTLKIRSTKLEDSAMYFCAVGQTNYEQYFGPGTRLTVT.

This rearrangement joins TRBV20-1 to TRBJ1-2; perhaps TRBD1 as D (5 bases). Germline CDR1 is DFQATT and CDR2 is SNEGSKA (reference sequence). Trimming took 0 bases from V and 5 from J, leaving 13 bases between them. The CDR3 sequence is 14 residues long. CDR3 sequence (DNA): TGCAGTGCTAGAGATGCAGGGCGTAGTTATGGCTACACCTTC. Translating it yields CSARDAGRSYGYTF.

Here the CDR3 reads CAISETQGAGGYTF. The CDR3, as DNA: TGTGCCATCAGTGAAACGCAGGGGGCTGGTGGCTACACCTTC. This chain links TRBV10-3 with TRBJ1-2; 8 positions agree with TRBD1. CDR1 is ENHRY and CDR2 is SYGVKD in the germline V gene. Trimming removed 3 bases from V and 7 bases from J; junction bases left unmatched: 7. CDR3 length: 14 amino acids.

This clonotype was observed at least ten times. The rearrangement uses TRBV16 and TRBJ2-7; D perhaps matches TRBD1 (6 bases). The CDR3 is 12 residues long. Germline assignment: CDR1 KGHSY and CDR2 FQNENV. V lost 5 bases to trimming and J lost 3 bases, with 8 bases between them. The CDR3 nucleotides read TGTGCCAGCAGCGCGGACAGCTACGAGCAGTACTTC. Encoded protein: CASSADSYEQYF. Full variable domain (missing parts from reference TRBV16 and TRBJ2-7): GEEVAQTPKHLVRGEGQKAKLYCAPIKGHSYVFWYQQVLKNEFKFLISFQNENVFDETGMPKERFSAKCLPNSPCSLEIQATKLEDSAVYFCASSADSYEQYFGPGTRLTVT.

The rearrangement uses TRBV19 and TRBJ1-5; possibly TRBD1 for D (6 bases). Trimming cost V 4 bases and J 1 base, with 11 bases left between them. This CDR3 has 15 amino acids. The germline V gene has CDR1 LNHDA and CDR2 SQIVND (reference sequence). CDR3 protein: CASSRPTGSNQPQHF. The DNA for the CDR3 is TGTGCCAGTAGTAGGCCAACAGGGAGCAATCAGCCCCAGCATTTT.

This clonotype occurred many times. The chain is built from TRBV9 and TRBJ1-1, with D perhaps matching TRBD1 (6 bases). The CDR3 has 13 residues. Germline V lookup: CDR1 SGDLS, CDR2 YYNGEE. Between the trimmed V and J ends, which lost 3 bases and 4 bases, there was a span of 10 bases. The CDR3 DNA reads as TGTGCCAGCAGCGAGGAACAGGGCACTGAAGCTTTCTTT. Encoded protein: CASSEEQGTEAFF.

A few counts support this clonotype. The V call is TRBV20-1, the J call TRBJ2-7; 8 bases are a match to TRBD1. Germline CDR1 reads DFQATT; CDR2 reads SNEGSKA (reference sequence). The CDR3 has 13 amino acids. With 3 bases clipped from V and 4 bases from J, the junction kept 5 bases outside the gene matches. CDR3: CSASLTGEYEQYF. For the CDR3, the DNA is TGCAGTGCTAGCCTGACAGGGGAATACGAGCAGTACTTC.

The chain employs TRBV5-1 and TRBJ2-7; 9 bases line up with TRBD1. With V trimmed by 4 bases and J by 4 bases, 12 bases remained unmatched. In germline, CDR1 is SGHRS, CDR2 YFSETQ. This CDR3 is 16 amino acids long. CDR3 bases: TGCGCCAGCAGCCCAAATGACAGGGGGAAGGTGTACGAGCAGTACTTC. Translated, it gives CASSPNDRGKVYEQYF.

The CDR3 nucleotides read TGTGCCACCAGCAGAGATCATCCCGACAATGAGCAGTTCTTC. The encoded protein is CATSRDHPDNEQFF. The rearrangement links TRBV15 to TRBJ2-1; D not certain. V shed 0 bases and J shed 5 bases, with 8 bases lying between them. The CDR3 is 14 residues long. CDR1 and CDR2 from the germline V gene are LNHNV and YYDKDF (reference sequence).

There are many counts of this clonotype. The chain uses TRBV11-1 and TRBJ2-7; TRBD1 agrees at 7 bases. After removal of 7 bases from V and 4 bases from J, the junction contained 4 bases not matched to a gene. The CDR3 contains 12 residues. Germline-derived CDR1 and CDR2 are SGHAT and FQDESV (reference sequence). CDR3 DNA sequence: TGTGCCAGCAAACAGGGGCCGTACGAGCAGTACTTC. Amino acid sequence: CASKQGPYEQYF. The full variable domain, with the rest looked up from reference TRBV11-1 and TRBJ2-7, is EAEVAQSPRYKITEKSQAVAFWCDPISGHATLYWYRQILGQGPELLVQFQDESVVDDSQLPKDRFSAERLKGVDSTLKIQPAELGDSAMYLCASKQGPYEQYFGPGTRLTVT.

The chain couples TRBV6-6 to TRBJ1-5; 7 positions match TRBD1. CDR3 length: 13 amino acids. V lost 7 bases and J lost 7; bases outside the gene matches: 7. Germline lookup yields CDR1 MNHNY and CDR2 SVGAGI (reference sequence). CDR3 nucleotide sequence: TGTGCCAGCACCGACAGGGTCGGCCAGCCCCAGCATTTT. Residues: CASTDRVGQPQHF.

The V call is TRBV20-1, the J call TRBJ1-4; tentatively, D is TRBD1 (6 bases). Trimming cost V 1 base and J 6 bases, with 9 bases left between them. The CDR3 is 13 amino acids. Germline V CDR1 and CDR2: DFQATT, SNEGSKA (reference sequence). The DNA for the CDR3 is TGCAGTGCTAGAGGGGGGGCGGATGAAAAACTGTTTTTT. As protein: CSARGGADEKLFF.

The gene calls are TRBV15 and TRBJ2-1; 11 bases fit TRBD2. CDR3 size: 14 residues. The V gene's germline CDR1 is LNHNV and CDR2 YYDKDF (reference sequence). The V gene end was trimmed by 0 bases and the J gene end by 9 bases; junction bases not matched to a gene: 1. CDR3 residues: CATSRDSGGAEQFF. The CDR3 coding sequence is TGTGCCACCAGCAGAGATAGCGGGGGGGCTGAGCAGTTCTTC.

As for this clonotype: One end of the junction does not line up with germline, which may come from a read error. The V and J genes are TRBV5-5 and TRBJ2-7; maybe TRBD1 (7 bases). This CDR3 comprises 16 residues. Per the germline V gene, CDR1 is SGHKS and CDR2 is YYEKEE (reference sequence). The CDR3 DNA sequence: TGCGCCAGCAGCCAAGGCGCGGGACAGCTCCCCTACGAGCAGTACTTC. The encoded protein is CASSQGAGQLPYEQYF.

This clonotype was observed many times. V is TRBV7-9 and J is TRBJ1-1; D gene ambiguous. This CDR3 contains 14 residues. V shed 6 bases and J shed 6 bases, with 17 bases lying between them. Germline-derived CDR1 and CDR2 are SEHNR and FQNEAQ (reference sequence). CDR3 protein: CASSLLGRVAEAFF. The CDR3, as DNA: TGTGCCAGCAGTTTATTGGGTCGGGTCGCTGAAGCTTTCTTT.

There are many counts of this clonotype. The chain recombines TRBV6-1 with TRBJ2-7; 8 nucleotides agree with TRBD1. J gave up 3 bases and V 7 bases, and 5 bases lay outside the gene matches. In germline, CDR1 is MNHNS, CDR2 SASEGT. CDR3 length: 13 amino acids. The CDR3 nucleotides read TGTGCCAGCAATTCGGGACAGGTCTACGAGCAGTACTTC. Amino acids: CASNSGQVYEQYF.

The chain combines TRBV25-1 with TRBJ2-1; D possibly corresponds to TRBD1 (7 bases). CDR1 MGHDK and CDR2 SYGVNS come from the germline V gene. The CDR3 loop spans 16 amino acids. The germline V and J ends were trimmed by 3 bases and 3 bases, with 15 bases remaining between them. The CDR3 is CASSDTRQGLYNEQFF. As DNA, the CDR3 is TGTGCCAGCAGTGACACCCGACAGGGACTCTACAATGAGCAGTTCTTC.

The V and J genes are TRBV25-1 and TRBJ1-1; D not certain. The CDR3 has 13 amino acids. Germline CDR1 reads MGHDK; CDR2 reads SYGVNS. V was pared by 5 bases and J by 4 bases, with 11 bases between. CDR3 sequence: CASSLGWSTEAFF. The CDR3 DNA is TGTGCCAGCAGTTTAGGGTGGTCCACTGAAGCTTTCTTT.

This clonotype was seen ten or more times. The V and J genes are TRBV5-6 and TRBJ1-5; D ambiguous. The CDR3 has 15 residues. CDR1 is SGHDT and CDR2 is YYEEEE in the germline V gene. Trimming removed 4 bases at V and 6 bases at J, with 17 bases between. The CDR3: CASSHAGSFGQPQHF. In nucleotides, the CDR3 is TGTGCCAGCAGCCATGCAGGCTCGTTTGGTCAGCCCCAGCATTTT. The entire variable domain, with the rest obtained from reference TRBV5-6 and TRBJ1-5, is as follows: DAGVTQSPTHLIKTRGQQVTLRCSPKSGHDTVSWYQQALGQGPQFIFQYYEEEERQRGNFPDRFSGHQFPNYSSELNVNALLLGDSALYLCASSHAGSFGQPQHFGDGTRLSIL.